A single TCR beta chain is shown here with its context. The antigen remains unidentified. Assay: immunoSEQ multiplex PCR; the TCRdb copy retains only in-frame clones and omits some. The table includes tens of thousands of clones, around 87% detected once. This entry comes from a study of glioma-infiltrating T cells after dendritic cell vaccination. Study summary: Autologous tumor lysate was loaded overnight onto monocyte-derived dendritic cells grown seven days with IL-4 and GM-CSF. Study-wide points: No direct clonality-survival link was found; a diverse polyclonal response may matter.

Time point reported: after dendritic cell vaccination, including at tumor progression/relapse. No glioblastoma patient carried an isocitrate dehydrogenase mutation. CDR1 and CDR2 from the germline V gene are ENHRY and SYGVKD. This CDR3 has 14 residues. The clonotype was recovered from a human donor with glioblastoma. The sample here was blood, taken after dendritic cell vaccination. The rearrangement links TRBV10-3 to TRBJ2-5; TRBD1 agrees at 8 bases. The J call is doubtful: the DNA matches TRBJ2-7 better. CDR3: CAISVGQGPYEQYF. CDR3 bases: TGTGCCATCAGTGTTGGACAGGGACCCTACGAGCAGTACTTC.